One sample yielded the 21 T cell receptor beta chains listed below, sequenced in a study of blood T cells in healthy people across ages. A second PCR of 7 to 11 cycles used a sample-barcoded 5' primer and a J-beta primer mix. TCRdb itself ran the 5' RACE reads through MiXCR, one entry per CDR3 protein. Among fewer than 2 million distinct CDR3 sequences listed, approximately 39% were seen once. The sequencing input was blood. These receptors were taken from a human donor in good health.

This clonotype showed up just a few times. The V and J genes are TRBV9 and TRBJ1-2; D possibly corresponds to TRBD1 (6 bases). V was clipped by 3 bases and J by 3 bases, with 9 bases between them. CDR1 is SGDLS and CDR2 is YYNGEE in the germline V gene. CDR3 length: 13 residues. In DNA, the CDR3 is TGTGCCAGCAGCGCGGGACATCACTATGGCTACACCTTC. Translating gives CASSAGHHYGYTF.

The chain couples TRBV7-3 to TRBJ2-1, with TRBD2 identical over 8 bases. This CDR3 comprises 14 residues. Germline assignment: CDR1 SGHTA and CDR2 FQGTGA. J lost 10 bases, V lost 5 bases, and 10 bases had no gene match. CDR3 region: CASSLNPASGEQFF. The CDR3 coding sequence is TGTGCCAGCAGCCTAAATCCCGCTAGCGGGGAGCAGTTCTTC.

Concerning this clonotype itself: Without the conserved terminal phenylalanine or tryptophan, this CDR3 likely stems from a read error. This sequence joins TRBV4-3 and TRBJ2-5, with D tentatively TRBD1 (5 bases). The germline CDR1 and CDR2 sequences are LGHNA and YSLEER. The CDR3 runs 13 residues. Trimming took 8 bases from V and 5 from J, leaving 15 bases between them. In DNA, the CDR3 is TGCGCCAGCTCACTTAACCAGGGTGAGACCCAGTACGTC. Translating it yields CASSLNQGETQYV.

The count of this clonotype is one. The chain joins TRBV12-3 or TRBV12-4 to TRBJ1-2; no definite D call. V was pared by 6 bases and J by 6 bases, with 11 bases between. There are 12 residues in the CDR3. CDR3 sequence: CASSFDADGYTF. CDR3 in DNA: TGTGCCAGCAGCTTCGACGCGGATGGCTACACCTTC.

This chain connects TRBV5-1 to TRBJ1-4; D is unclear. Germline CDR1 reads SGHRS; CDR2 reads YFSETQ. The CDR3 spans 13 residues. The V and J ends lost 4 bases and 4 bases respectively, with 8 bases between them. The CDR3 reads CASSGSDNEKLFF. For the CDR3, the DNA is TGCGCCAGCAGCGGATCAGATAATGAAAAACTGTTTTTT.

This rearrangement joins TRBV7-2 to TRBJ1-2; 9 bases fit TRBD1. From germline, CDR1 is SGHTA and CDR2 FQGNSA. The CDR3 covers 14 residues. The V gene end was trimmed by 3 bases and the J gene end by 7 bases; junction bases not matched to a gene: 6. The CDR3: CASSFGQGMSGYTF. The CDR3 region has the DNA TGTGCCAGCAGCTTTGGACAGGGGATGAGTGGCTACACCTTC.

The sample holds a few counts of this clonotype. V is TRBV7-2 and J is TRBJ1-1, with D possibly TRBD1 on 6 matching bases. V lost 5 bases, J lost 11 bases, and 18 bases lay in between. CDR1 is SGHTA, CDR2 FQGNSA, per germline. This CDR3 has 13 amino acids. The CDR3 protein is CASSPRVSRGAFF. The CDR3 DNA sequence: TGTGCCAGCAGCCCCAGGGTTTCGAGGGGGGCTTTCTTT.

The sample holds one count of this clonotype. The rearrangement links TRBV7-2 to TRBJ1-2, with 7 positions matching TRBD1. V trimming: 4 bases; J trimming: 4 bases; junction bases outside the gene matches: 9. Germline CDR1 is SGHTA and CDR2 is FQGNSA. The CDR3 totals 15 residues. This chain's CDR3 is CASSSTSGQIYGYTF. CDR3 coding DNA: TGTGCCAGCAGCTCCACGTCGGGACAGATCTATGGCTACACCTTC.

The chain combines TRBV11-2 with TRBJ2-2; the D call may be TRBD1 or TRBD2 (6 bases each). The V end was cut by 3 bases, the J end by 5 bases, with 19 bases between. From germline, CDR1 is SGHAT and CDR2 FQNNGV. The CDR3 covers 17 residues. The CDR3 loop reads CASSFALRGAGTGELFF. The DNA of the CDR3 is TGTGCCAGCAGCTTTGCCCTGAGGGGGGCGGGAACCGGGGAGCTGTTTTTT.

A few counts support this clonotype. The rearrangement links TRBV4-1 to TRBJ2-3, with no clear D. V lost 0 bases and J 6 bases, leaving 10 bases between the germline ends. Germline loops: CDR1 MGHRA, CDR2 YSYEKL. This CDR3 has 14 amino acids. CDR3 region: CASSQDRARDTQYF. For the CDR3, the DNA is TGCGCCAGCAGCCAAGATCGCGCCCGGGATACGCAGTATTTT.

This clonotype came up a few times. The chain has TRBV7-9 and TRBJ2-1; a weak D match, TRBD1 (5 bases). The V gene lost 0 bases and the J gene lost 2 bases, with 11 bases spanning the gap. Germline CDR1 SEHNR, CDR2 FQNEAQ (reference sequence). CDR3 length equals 16 residues. In DNA form, the CDR3 reads TGTGCCAGCAGCTTAGCGCAGGGTCCTCCCTACAATGAGCAGTTCTTC. Translated: CASSLAQGPPYNEQFF.

This rearrangement joins TRBV4-3 to TRBJ2-1; D not resolved. The CDR3 is 16 amino acids. The V gene lost 0 bases and the J gene lost 0 bases, with 9 bases spanning the gap. The germline gives CDR1 LGHNA, CDR2 YSLEER. CDR3 in amino acids: CASSQETISSYNEQFF. Written as DNA, the CDR3 is TGCGCCAGCAGCCAAGAAACCATAAGCTCCTACAATGAGCAGTTCTTC.

The sample holds a few counts of this clonotype. V usage is TRBV27 and J usage is TRBJ2-1; 11 bases are a match to TRBD1. The CDR3 has 14 residues. Germline-derived CDR1 and CDR2 are MNHEY and SMNVEV (reference sequence). Trimming cost V 10 bases and J 3 bases; bases outside gene matches: 5. CDR3 loop: CATGQGVGYNEQFF. The CDR3 DNA follows: TGTGCCACGGGACAGGGGGTTGGCTACAATGAGCAGTTCTTC.

This chain connects TRBV7-3 to TRBJ2-5, with 8 bases fitting TRBD2. CDR3 length: 15 residues. Germline CDR1 reads SGHTA; CDR2 reads FQGTGA. V lost 2 bases and J lost 3; bases outside the gene matches: 5. Written as DNA, the CDR3 is TGTGCCAGCAGCTTATCGGGGACTAGAGAAGAGACCCAGTACTTC. Translated: CASSLSGTREETQYF.

This clonotype was observed a few times. The V call is TRBV5-1, the J call TRBJ2-6; D possibly matches TRBD1 or TRBD2 (5 bases each). CDR1 is SGHRS, CDR2 YFSETQ, per germline. The CDR3 contains 15 residues. The V end was cut by 7 bases, the J end by 0 bases, with 11 bases between. Here the CDR3 reads CASRDPFSGANVLTF. The DNA of the CDR3 is TGCGCCAGCCGGGACCCCTTCTCTGGGGCCAACGTCCTGACTTTC.

This clonotype was seen a single time. The V and J genes are TRBV6-2 or TRBV6-3 and TRBJ2-1; 11 bases are a match to TRBD1. CDR1 and CDR2 from the germline V gene are MNHEY and SVGEGT. The CDR3 is 20 residues long. V dropped 0 bases and J dropped 0; count of bases not matched to a gene: 10. DNA of the CDR3: TGTGCCAGCAGTTACTCCTTGGACAGGGGGCTGGAGAGCTCCTACAATGAGCAGTTCTTC. The encoded protein is CASSYSLDRGLESSYNEQFF.

J is TRBJ2-7 and V is TRBV28, with a possible D match to TRBD2 (6 bases). CDR3 length equals 14 residues. The V gene lost 5 bases and the J gene lost 2 bases, with 13 bases spanning the gap. Germline V gene sequence: CDR1 MDHEN, CDR2 SYDVKM. The chain's CDR3 is CASSPGLTAYEQYF. CDR3 DNA sequence: TGTGCCAGCAGTCCGGGACTCACAGCCTACGAGCAGTACTTC.

As to this clonotype: A read error may produce the germline difference seen at one junction end. The chain carries TRBV7-8 and TRBJ1-2; D ambiguous. The germline gives CDR1 SGHVS, CDR2 FQNEAQ. CDR3 length: 16 residues. CDR3 bases: TGTACCAGCAGCCGATCCCGGGGAGGCTCTAACTATGGCTACACCTTC. This gives the protein CTSSRSRGGSNYGYTF.

This rearrangement joins TRBV6-6 to TRBJ2-4; D possibly corresponds to TRBD1 (5 bases). The DNA end is more similar to TRBJ2-7, so the J call may be wrong. CDR3 length: 14 amino acids. Per germline, CDR1 MNHNY and CDR2 SVGAGI (reference sequence). This CDR3 reads CASSYTQEPNEQYF. The CDR3 DNA reads as TGTGCCAGCAGTTACACACAGGAACCAAACGAGCAGTACTTC.

A note on this clonotype: Relative to the germline gene, one junction end is altered; a read error may explain this. The chain uses TRBV7-8 and TRBJ2-1; no reliable D call. CDR1 and CDR2 (germline): SGHVS, FQNEAQ. The CDR3 extends over 15 amino acids. CDR3 coding DNA: TGTGCCAGCAGCTTAGCTATTGGGTCCTACAATGGGCAGTTCTTC. Translated, it gives CASSLAIGSYNGQFF.

The chain joins TRBV7-3 to TRBJ2-1; 9 bases align to TRBD1. J lost 7 bases, V lost 6 bases, and 7 bases had no gene match. Germline V gene sequence: CDR1 SGHTA, CDR2 FQGTGA. The CDR3 has 14 amino acids. The CDR3 loop is CASRRDRVSNEQFF. CDR3 bases: TGTGCCAGCAGGCGGGACAGGGTTTCTAATGAGCAGTTCTTC.